These 11 T cell receptor beta chains were sequenced from one sample in a study of T cells in localized non-small cell lung cancer. Method: immunoSEQ multiplex PCR; TCRdb's copy keeps in-frame clones and lacks some. In the table there are approximately 61,000 clones, just over 85% of which are singletons. This specimen was peripheral blood, taken before any cancer treatment. The receptors stem from a woman aged 35 to 75 with stage I lung adenocarcinoma.

The V and J genes are TRBV6-6 and TRBJ1-3, with 7 bases matching TRBD1. V lost 5 bases to trimming and J lost 4 bases; unmatched junction nucleotides: 8. This CDR3 is 15 amino acids long. CDR1 and CDR2 (germline): MNHNY, SVGAGI (reference sequence). CDR3 loop: CASSRLQGVGNTIYF. CDR3 coding DNA: TGTGCCAGCAGTCGCCTCCAGGGGGTCGGAAACACCATATATTTT.

The V gene is TRBV2, the J gene TRBJ2-3, with D possibly being TRBD2 (7 bases). Deletions cut 6 bases from V and 5 bases from J, with 15 bases between. Germline assignment: CDR1 SNHLY and CDR2 FYNNEI. The length of the CDR3 is 14 residues. This CDR3 is CASRVGGLVDTQYF. CDR3 nucleotides: TGTGCCAGCAGGGTGGGGGGGCTGGTAGATACGCAGTATTTT.

This clone was seen just once. The CDR3 nucleotides read TGTGCCAGCAGCCCAACCCCGAGGGGGTACACTGAAGCTTTCTTT. Protein: CASSPTPRGYTEAFF. The chain has TRBV2 and TRBJ1-1, with a possible D match to TRBD1 (6 bases). The length of the CDR3 is 15 residues. CDR1 and CDR2 from the germline V gene are SNHLY and FYNNEI. The V gene lost 6 bases and the J gene lost 3 bases, with 17 bases spanning the gap.

The chain has TRBV6-6 and TRBJ2-5; D gene unclear. V was pared by 2 bases and J by 3 bases, with 4 bases between. Germline V gives CDR1 MNHNY, CDR2 SVGAGI (reference sequence). The CDR3 has 12 residues. The CDR3 DNA sequence: TGTGCCAGCAGTTACCCGAAAGAGACCCAGTACTTC. Translated, it gives CASSYPKETQYF.

This chain uses TRBV2 with TRBJ2-5; a weak D match, TRBD1 (6 bases). The CDR3 covers 13 residues. Germline V lookup: CDR1 SNHLY, CDR2 FYNNEI. Trimming stripped 4 bases from V and 2 bases from J, with 8 bases between. Written as DNA, the CDR3 is TGTGCCAGCAGTGGACAGGTTCAAGAGACCCAGTACTTC. Its translation is CASSGQVQETQYF. The whole variable domain, remainder taken from reference TRBV2 and TRBJ2-5, is EPEVTQTPSHQVTQMGQEVILRCVPISNHLYFYWYRQILGQKVEFLVSFYNNEISEKSEIFDDQFSVERPDGSNFTLKIRSTKLEDSAMYFCASSGQVQETQYFGPGTRLLVL.

In its sample, this clone was seen a few times. The chain carries TRBV6-5 and TRBJ1-1; D is uncertain. Between the trimmed V and J ends, which lost 0 bases and 5 bases, there was a span of 10 bases. The germline gives CDR1 MNHEY, CDR2 SVGAGI. This CDR3 comprises 14 residues. The CDR3 DNA reads as TGTGCCAGCAGTTACTCGATGGGGAGAACTGAAGCTTTCTTT. As protein: CASSYSMGRTEAFF.

This clone was seen only once. This rearrangement joins TRBV21-1 to TRBJ1-3; TRBD1, the table's D call, lacks a check against the DNA. TRBV21-1 is termed a pseudogene. The CDR3 is made up of 18 amino acids. The CDR3 DNA is TGTGCCAGCAGCCCCCCCGAGCTAAGACAGGGAAATGGAAACACCATATATTTT. The encoded protein is CASSPPELRQGNGNTIYF.

The V call is TRBV28, the J call TRBJ1-2; 8 bases fit TRBD1. Trimming at V came to 5 bases and at J to 4 bases, leaving 12 bases not matched to a gene. The CDR3 is 16 amino acids. Per germline, CDR1 MDHEN and CDR2 SYDVKM. The CDR3 DNA reads TGTGCCAGCAGTCCCTCTCCCCCAGGGGGCGTCTATGGCTACACCTTC. Protein: CASSPSPPGGVYGYTF.

This CDR3 is CASSQDSLYGYTF. CDR3 nucleotide sequence: TGTGCCAGCAGCCAGGACAGTCTCTATGGCTACACCTTC. This chain connects TRBV27 to TRBJ1-2, with D tentatively TRBD1 (6 bases). The CDR3 runs to 13 residues. Trimming took 6 bases from V and 4 from J, leaving 12 bases between them. Germline assignment: CDR1 MNHEY and CDR2 SMNVEV (reference sequence).

The gene calls are TRBV7-2 and TRBJ2-5; 8 bases are a match to TRBD1. CDR1 SGHTA and CDR2 FQGNSA come from the germline V gene. CDR3 size: 15 residues. Trimming at V came to 7 bases and at J to 4 bases, leaving 11 bases not matched to a gene. The DNA of the CDR3 is TGTGCCAGCACCGACAGGGGAAGGGGTGGAGAGACCCAGTACTTC. It specifies CASTDRGRGGETQYF.

V and J are TRBV29-1 and TRBJ2-3; D unresolved. V was pared by 3 bases and J by 6 bases, with 7 bases between. The germline V gene encodes CDR1 SQVTM and CDR2 ANQGSEA. This CDR3 is 11 amino acids long. As DNA, the CDR3 is TGCAGCGTTGACCTGGGGGATACGCAGTATTTT. Protein: CSVDLGDTQYF.